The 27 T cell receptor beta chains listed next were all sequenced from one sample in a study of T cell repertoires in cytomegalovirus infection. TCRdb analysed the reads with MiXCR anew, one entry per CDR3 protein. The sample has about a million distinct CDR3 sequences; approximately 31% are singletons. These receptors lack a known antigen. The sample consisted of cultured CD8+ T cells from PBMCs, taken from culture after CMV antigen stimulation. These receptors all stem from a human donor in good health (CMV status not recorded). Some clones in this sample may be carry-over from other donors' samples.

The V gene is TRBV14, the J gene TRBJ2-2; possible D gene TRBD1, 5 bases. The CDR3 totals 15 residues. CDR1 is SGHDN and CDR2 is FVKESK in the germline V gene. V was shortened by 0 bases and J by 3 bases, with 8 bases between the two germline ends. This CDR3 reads CASSQEVGDTGELFF. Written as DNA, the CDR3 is TGTGCCAGCAGCCAAGAAGTAGGGGACACCGGGGAGCTGTTTTTT. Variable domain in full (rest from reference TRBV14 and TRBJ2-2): EAGVTQFPSHSVIEKGQTVTLRCDPISGHDNLYWYRRVMGKEIKFLLHFVKESKQDESGMPNNRFLAERTGGTYSTLKVQPAELEDSGVYFCASSQEVGDTGELFFGEGSRLTVL.

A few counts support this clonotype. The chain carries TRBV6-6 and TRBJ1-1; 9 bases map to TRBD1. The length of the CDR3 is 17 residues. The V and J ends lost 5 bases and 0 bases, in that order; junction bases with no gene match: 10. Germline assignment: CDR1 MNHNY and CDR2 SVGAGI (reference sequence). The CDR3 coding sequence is TGTGCCAGCAGTACCGGGACAGGGTCCTCTTTGAACACTGAAGCTTTCTTT. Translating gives CASSTGTGSSLNTEAFF.

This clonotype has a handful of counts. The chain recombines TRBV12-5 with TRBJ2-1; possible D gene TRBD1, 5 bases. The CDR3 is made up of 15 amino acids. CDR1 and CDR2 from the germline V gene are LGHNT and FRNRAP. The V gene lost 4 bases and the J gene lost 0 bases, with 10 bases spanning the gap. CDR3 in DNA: TGTGCTAGTGGTTCCACAGGTTACTCCTACAATGAGCAGTTCTTC. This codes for CASGSTGYSYNEQFF.

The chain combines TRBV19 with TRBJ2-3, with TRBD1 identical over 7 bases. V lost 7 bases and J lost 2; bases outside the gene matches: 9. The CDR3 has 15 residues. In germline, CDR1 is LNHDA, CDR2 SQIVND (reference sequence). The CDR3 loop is CASKGTVGLTDTQYF. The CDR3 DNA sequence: TGTGCCAGTAAAGGGACAGTAGGACTCACAGATACGCAGTATTTT.

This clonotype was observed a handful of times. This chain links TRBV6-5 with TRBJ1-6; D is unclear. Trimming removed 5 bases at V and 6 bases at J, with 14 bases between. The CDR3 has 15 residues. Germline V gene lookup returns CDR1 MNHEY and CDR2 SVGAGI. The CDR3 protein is CASSGTGLLNSPLHF. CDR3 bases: TGTGCCAGCAGTGGAACGGGGTTACTTAATTCACCCCTCCACTTT.

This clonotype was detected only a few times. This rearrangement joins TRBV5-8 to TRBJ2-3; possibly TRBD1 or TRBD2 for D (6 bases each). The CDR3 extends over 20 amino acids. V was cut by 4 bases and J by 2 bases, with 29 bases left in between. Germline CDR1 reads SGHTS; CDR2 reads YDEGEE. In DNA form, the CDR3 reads TGTGCCAGCAGCCACTCGTGGGCGGAACTACTAGGGGGGATCACAGATACGCAGTATTTT. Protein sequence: CASSHSWAELLGGITDTQYF.

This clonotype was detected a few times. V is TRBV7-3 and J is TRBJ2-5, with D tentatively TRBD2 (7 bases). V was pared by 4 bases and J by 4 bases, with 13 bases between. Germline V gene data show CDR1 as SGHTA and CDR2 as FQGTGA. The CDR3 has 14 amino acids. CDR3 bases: TGTGCCAGCAGCTCCTGGGGGGGGCGAGAGACCCAGTACTTC. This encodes CASSSWGGRETQYF.

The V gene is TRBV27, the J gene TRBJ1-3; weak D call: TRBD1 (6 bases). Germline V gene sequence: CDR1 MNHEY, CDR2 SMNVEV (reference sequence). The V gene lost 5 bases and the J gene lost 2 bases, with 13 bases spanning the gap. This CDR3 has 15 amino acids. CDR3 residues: CASSPLGGPGNTIYF. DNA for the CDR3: TGTGCCAGCAGTCCCCTCGGGGGGCCTGGAAACACCATATATTTT.

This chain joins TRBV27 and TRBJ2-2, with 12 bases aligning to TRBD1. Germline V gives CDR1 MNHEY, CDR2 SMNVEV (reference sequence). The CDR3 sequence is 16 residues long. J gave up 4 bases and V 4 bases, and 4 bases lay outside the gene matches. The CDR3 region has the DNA TGTGCCAGCAGTTGGGGACAGGGGGCACCCACCGGGGAGCTGTTTTTT. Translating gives CASSWGQGAPTGELFF.

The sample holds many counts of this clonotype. CDR3 coding DNA: TGTGCCAGCAGCTTCACAGGGGGCACAGATACGCAGTATTTT. It codes for CASSFTGGTDTQYF. This chain uses TRBV7-8 with TRBJ2-3, with 7 bases identical to TRBD1. This CDR3 has 14 amino acids. Germline loops: CDR1 SGHVS, CDR2 FQNEAQ. The V segment lost 3 bases and the J segment 1 base; nucleotides outside the gene matches: 1.

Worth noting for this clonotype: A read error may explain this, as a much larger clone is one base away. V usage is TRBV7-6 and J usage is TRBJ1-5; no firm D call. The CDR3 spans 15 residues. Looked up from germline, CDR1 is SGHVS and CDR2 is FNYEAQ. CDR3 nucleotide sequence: TGTGCCAGCAGCCACACAGCCGATGGGAATCAGACCCAGCATTTT. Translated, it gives CASSHTADGNQTQHF.

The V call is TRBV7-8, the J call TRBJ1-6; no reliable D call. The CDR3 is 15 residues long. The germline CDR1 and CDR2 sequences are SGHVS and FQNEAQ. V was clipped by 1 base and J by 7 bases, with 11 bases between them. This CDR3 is CASSLEAENNSPLHF. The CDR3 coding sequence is TGTGCCAGCAGCTTAGAGGCAGAAAACAATTCACCCCTCCACTTT.

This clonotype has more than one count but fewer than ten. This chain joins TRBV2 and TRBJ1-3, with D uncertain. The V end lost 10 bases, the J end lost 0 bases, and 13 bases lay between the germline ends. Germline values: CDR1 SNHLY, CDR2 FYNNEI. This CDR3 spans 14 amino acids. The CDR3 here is CAIYSEPSGNTIYF. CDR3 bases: TGTGCCATCTACAGCGAACCCTCTGGAAACACCATATATTTT.

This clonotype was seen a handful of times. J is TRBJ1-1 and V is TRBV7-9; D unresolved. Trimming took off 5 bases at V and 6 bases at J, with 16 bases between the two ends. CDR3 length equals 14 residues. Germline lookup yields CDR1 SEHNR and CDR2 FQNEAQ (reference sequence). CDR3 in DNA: TGTGCCAGCAGCCTCCCTAGGCAGTCCGCTGAAGCTTTCTTT. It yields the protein CASSLPRQSAEAFF.

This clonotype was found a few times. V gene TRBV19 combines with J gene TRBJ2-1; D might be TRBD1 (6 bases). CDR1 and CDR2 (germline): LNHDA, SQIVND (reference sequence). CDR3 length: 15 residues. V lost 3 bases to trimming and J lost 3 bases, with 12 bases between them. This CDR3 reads CASSIGQNNYNEQFF. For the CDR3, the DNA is TGTGCCAGTAGTATCGGACAGAATAACTACAATGAGCAGTTCTTC.

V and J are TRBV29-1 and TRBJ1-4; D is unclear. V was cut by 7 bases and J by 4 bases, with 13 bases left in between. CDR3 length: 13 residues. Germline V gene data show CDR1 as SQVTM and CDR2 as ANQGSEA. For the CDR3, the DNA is TGCAGCGCCCTGACTGGGCTTAATGAAAAACTGTTTTTT. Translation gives CSALTGLNEKLFF.

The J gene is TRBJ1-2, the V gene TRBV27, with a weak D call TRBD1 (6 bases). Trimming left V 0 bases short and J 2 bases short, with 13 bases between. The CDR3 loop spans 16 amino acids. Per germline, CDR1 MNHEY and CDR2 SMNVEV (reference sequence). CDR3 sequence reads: CASSLSEDRLNYGYTF. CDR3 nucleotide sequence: TGTGCCAGCAGTTTATCGGAAGACAGGCTAAACTATGGCTACACCTTC.

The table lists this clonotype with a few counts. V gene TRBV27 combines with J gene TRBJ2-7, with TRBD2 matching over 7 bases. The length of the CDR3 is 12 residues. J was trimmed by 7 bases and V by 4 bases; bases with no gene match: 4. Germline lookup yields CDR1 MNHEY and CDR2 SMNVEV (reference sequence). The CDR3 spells CASSSSAGEQYF. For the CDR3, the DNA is TGTGCCAGCAGTTCATCAGCGGGGGAGCAGTACTTC.

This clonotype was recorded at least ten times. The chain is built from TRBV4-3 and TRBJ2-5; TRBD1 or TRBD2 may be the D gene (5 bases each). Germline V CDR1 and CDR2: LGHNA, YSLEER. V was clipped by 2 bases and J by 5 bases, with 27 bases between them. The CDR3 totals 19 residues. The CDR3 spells CASSQRRWRPTFEGETQYF. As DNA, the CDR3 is TGCGCCAGCAGCCAAAGAAGATGGCGACCGACTTTCGAGGGGGAGACCCAGTACTTC.

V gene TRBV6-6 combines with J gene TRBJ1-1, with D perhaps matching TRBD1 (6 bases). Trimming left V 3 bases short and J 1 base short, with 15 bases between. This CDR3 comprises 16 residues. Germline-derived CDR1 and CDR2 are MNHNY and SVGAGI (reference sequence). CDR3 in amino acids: CASSYWAGQQNTEAFF. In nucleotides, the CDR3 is TGTGCCAGCAGTTATTGGGCAGGACAGCAGAACACTGAAGCTTTCTTT.

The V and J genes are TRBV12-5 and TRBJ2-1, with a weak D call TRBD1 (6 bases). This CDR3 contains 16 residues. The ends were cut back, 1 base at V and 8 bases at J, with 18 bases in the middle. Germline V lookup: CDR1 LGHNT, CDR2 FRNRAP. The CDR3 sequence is CASGLGTVTRDYEQFF. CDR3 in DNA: TGTGCTAGTGGTTTGGGGACAGTCACCCGCGACTATGAGCAGTTCTTC.

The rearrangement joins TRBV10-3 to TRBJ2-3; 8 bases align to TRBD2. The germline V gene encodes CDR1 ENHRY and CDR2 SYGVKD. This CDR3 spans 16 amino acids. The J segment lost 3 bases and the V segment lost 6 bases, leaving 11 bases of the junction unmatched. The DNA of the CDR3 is TGTGCCATCAGGGTCCGGGACGGGGGGGAGACAGATACGCAGTATTTT. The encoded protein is CAIRVRDGGETDTQYF.

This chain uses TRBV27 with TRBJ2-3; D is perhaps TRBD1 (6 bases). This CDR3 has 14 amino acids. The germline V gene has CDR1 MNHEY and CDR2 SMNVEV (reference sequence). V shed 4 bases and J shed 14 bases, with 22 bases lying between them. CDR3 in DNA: TGTGCCAGCAGTTCCCCCTCACAGGGTCCCCCTTGGTATTTT. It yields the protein CASSSPSQGPPWYF.

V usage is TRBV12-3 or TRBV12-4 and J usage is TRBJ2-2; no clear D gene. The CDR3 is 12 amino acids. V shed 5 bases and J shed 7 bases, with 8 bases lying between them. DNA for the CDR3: TGTGCCAGCAGTCCCTCTTTCGGGGAGCTGTTTTTT. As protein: CASSPSFGELFF.

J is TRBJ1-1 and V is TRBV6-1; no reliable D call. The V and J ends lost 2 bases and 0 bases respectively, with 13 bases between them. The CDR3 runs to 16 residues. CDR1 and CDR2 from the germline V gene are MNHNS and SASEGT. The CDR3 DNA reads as TGTGCCAGCAGTGAATTTCCCAGAACCTTGAACACTGAAGCTTTCTTT. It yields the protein CASSEFPRTLNTEAFF.

The CDR3 nucleotides read TGTGTCATCCGGCCGAACACCGGGGAGCTGTTTTTT. Translated, it gives CVIRPNTGELFF. V is TRBV6-8 and J is TRBJ2-2; D is undetermined. The CDR3 consists of 12 residues. Looked up from germline, CDR1 is MNHGY and CDR2 is SAAAGT.

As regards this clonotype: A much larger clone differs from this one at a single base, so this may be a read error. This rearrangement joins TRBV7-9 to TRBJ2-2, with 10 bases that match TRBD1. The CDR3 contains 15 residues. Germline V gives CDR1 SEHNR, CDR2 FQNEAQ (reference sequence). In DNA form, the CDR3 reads TGTGTCAGCAGCTTAACGGGACAGGGGACCGGGGAGCTGTTTTTT. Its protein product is CVSSLTGQGTGELFF.